These 23 T cell receptor beta chains originate from one sample sequenced in a study of blood T cell repertoires in COVID-19. TCRdb's table, derived via immunoSEQ multiplex PCR, lists solely in-frame clones and lacks some. The sample consists of around 140,000 clones, over 85% of them appearing once. Material: peripheral blood. Receptors originate from a human donor in a cohort sampled during active COVID-19.

The CDR3: CASGDRSSYNSPLHF. The CDR3 DNA follows: TGCGCCAGCGGGGACAGGAGCTCCTATAATTCACCCCTCCACTTT. The chain has TRBV23-1 and TRBJ1-6; TRBD1 matches 8 bases. TRBV23-1 is known as an ORF, though its function is uncertain. J was trimmed by 0 bases and V by 8 bases; bases with no gene match: 3. This CDR3 has 15 residues.

V is TRBV7-9 and J is TRBJ1-2, with TRBD1 matching 8 bases. The length of the CDR3 is 16 residues. V lost 5 bases and J lost 5; bases outside the gene matches: 13. Germline loops: CDR1 SEHNR, CDR2 FQNEAQ (reference sequence). The CDR3 region is CASSPSQGATRYGYTF. CDR3 sequence (DNA): TGTGCCAGCAGCCCCAGTCAGGGGGCTACGAGATATGGCTACACCTTC.

This chain connects TRBV11-2 to TRBJ2-7, with 8 positions matching TRBD1. Germline CDR1 reads SGHAT; CDR2 reads FQNNGV. This CDR3 spans 14 amino acids. V lost 3 bases and J lost 5; bases outside the gene matches: 6. CDR3 in amino acids: CASSFGTGSHEQYF. The CDR3 nucleotides read TGTGCCAGCAGCTTCGGGACAGGTTCACACGAGCAGTACTTC. The full variable domain, in which reference TRBV11-2 and TRBJ2-7 provide the parts outside the CDR3, is EAGVAQSPRYKIIEKRQSVAFWCNPISGHATLYWYQQILGQGPKLLIQFQNNGVVDDSQLPKDRFSAERLKGVDSTLKIQPAKLEDSAVYLCASSFGTGSHEQYFGPGTRLTVT.

The V gene is TRBV19, the J gene TRBJ2-3, with a possible D match to TRBD2 (7 bases). The CDR3 runs to 16 residues. Germline-derived CDR1 and CDR2 are LNHDA and SQIVND (reference sequence). With 5 bases removed from V and 0 bases from J, the gap between germline ends came to 15 bases. The CDR3 sequence: CASSPRTAGSTDTQYF. CDR3 nucleotides: TGTGCCAGTAGTCCCCGGACAGCGGGGAGCACAGATACGCAGTATTTT.

The V and J genes are TRBV4-1 and TRBJ1-2; the match to TRBD1 covers 7 bases. The CDR3 is made up of 16 amino acids. V lost 0 bases to trimming and J lost 1 base; unmatched junction nucleotides: 5. Germline V gives CDR1 MGHRA, CDR2 YSYEKL. This chain's CDR3 is CASSQDSRGLNYGYTF. For the CDR3, the DNA is TGCGCCAGCAGCCAAGATAGTAGGGGGCTTAACTATGGCTACACCTTC.

V and J are TRBV6-5 and TRBJ2-7, with 7 nucleotides matching TRBD1. The CDR3 extends over 13 amino acids. Germline loops: CDR1 MNHEY, CDR2 SVGAGI. V shed 10 bases, J shed 2 bases, and the junction held 8 bases outside the gene matches. CDR3 region: CATRAGGTYEQYF. CDR3 in DNA: TGTGCCACCAGGGCAGGGGGAACCTACGAGCAGTACTTC.

The genes are TRBV6-5 and TRBJ2-1; 8 positions agree with TRBD2. Germline V lookup: CDR1 MNHEY, CDR2 SVGAGI. The CDR3 runs to 15 residues. Trimming at V came to 5 bases and at J to 5 bases, leaving 8 bases not matched to a gene. The CDR3 DNA reads TGTGCCAGCAGTCCCCAAGCGGGGGTCCACAATGAGCAGTTCTTC. Translated, it gives CASSPQAGVHNEQFF.

V gene TRBV13 combines with J gene TRBJ1-2; D is possibly TRBD1 (6 bases). Per germline, CDR1 PRHDT and CDR2 FYEKMQ (reference sequence). CDR3 size: 14 residues. V lost 0 bases to trimming and J lost 8 bases, with 13 bases between them. CDR3 DNA: TGTGCCAGCAGCTTAGGGATCAGGGGCGAAGGCTACACCTTC. This encodes CASSLGIRGEGYTF.

The chain is built from TRBV2 and TRBJ2-2, with D possibly matching TRBD1 (6 bases). The V gene's germline CDR1 is SNHLY and CDR2 FYNNEI. The germline V and J ends were trimmed by 4 bases and 4 bases, with 10 bases remaining between them. This CDR3 is 14 amino acids long. The CDR3 coding sequence is TGTGCCAGCAGTGTAAGGGGGAGCACCGGGGAGCTGTTTTTT. Residues: CASSVRGSTGELFF.

V is TRBV6-2 or TRBV6-3 and J is TRBJ2-2; the D gene is possibly TRBD1 (6 bases). This CDR3 is 17 amino acids long. The V gene lost 3 bases and the J gene lost 4 bases, with 18 bases spanning the gap. Per germline, CDR1 MNHEY and CDR2 SVGEGT. CDR3 in amino acids: CASSYWGLAKITGELFF. Written as DNA, the CDR3 is TGTGCCAGCAGTTATTGGGGGCTAGCCAAAATCACCGGGGAGCTGTTTTTT.

The chain recombines TRBV27 with TRBJ2-7; the D gene is possibly TRBD2 (5 bases). V lost 0 bases and J 4 bases, leaving 10 bases between the germline ends. The CDR3 has 14 amino acids. From germline, CDR1 is MNHEY and CDR2 SMNVEV (reference sequence). CDR3 in DNA: TGTGCCAGCAGTTTATCCCGGACTGGTTACGAGCAGTACTTC. The encoded protein is CASSLSRTGYEQYF.

The V and J genes are TRBV24-1 and TRBJ2-1; 8 nucleotides align to TRBD1. V gave up 4 bases and J gave up 7 bases; unmatched junction bases: 11. Germline V gene lookup returns CDR1 KGHDR and CDR2 SFDVKD. CDR3 size: 16 residues. CDR3 DNA sequence: TGTGCCACCAGTGAGTCTGGACAGGGCCGGGGGAATGAGCAGTTCTTC. This translates into CATSESGQGRGNEQFF.

V usage is TRBV19 and J usage is TRBJ1-1, with 7 bases identical to TRBD1. The CDR3 is made up of 13 amino acids. The J segment lost 2 bases and the V segment lost 6 bases, leaving 3 bases of the junction unmatched. In germline, CDR1 is LNHDA, CDR2 SQIVND (reference sequence). The CDR3 DNA sequence: TGTGCCAGTAGGACAGGGCGAAACACTGAAGCTTTCTTT. As protein: CASRTGRNTEAFF.

This sequence joins TRBV5-1 and TRBJ2-2; D may be TRBD2 (5 bases). CDR3 length: 14 amino acids. CDR1 SGHRS and CDR2 YFSETQ come from the germline V gene. V was cut by 5 bases and J by 1 base, with 9 bases left in between. CDR3 nucleotide sequence: TGCGCCAGCAGGTCGGAGGTGAACACCGGGGAGCTGTTTTTT. Amino acids: CASRSEVNTGELFF.

The chain combines TRBV29-1 with TRBJ2-7, with 7 bases matching TRBD1. The germline CDR1 and CDR2 sequences are SQVTM and ANQGSEA. The CDR3 loop spans 14 amino acids. The J segment lost 0 bases and the V segment lost 6 bases, leaving 8 bases of the junction unmatched. CDR3 sequence reads: CSVQPGQSSYEQYF. CDR3 DNA sequence: TGCAGCGTGCAACCGGGACAGTCCTCCTACGAGCAGTACTTC.

The chain combines TRBV12-3 or TRBV12-4 with TRBJ2-3; 7 bases map to TRBD2. The junction had 5 bases not matched to a gene; V was cut back by 5 bases and J by 6 bases. The CDR3 spans 13 residues. DNA of the CDR3: TGTGCCAGCAGTGCCGGGACTACCGATACGCAGTATTTT. Translated, it gives CASSAGTTDTQYF.

This clone showed up just a few times. The chain carries TRBV16 and TRBJ1-5; D is perhaps TRBD1 (5 bases). The CDR3 is made up of 12 amino acids. Germline V gene sequence: CDR1 KGHSY, CDR2 FQNENV. CDR3 DNA sequence: TGTGCAAGCGGGGGGGGCAATCAGCCCCAGCATTTT. Translation: CASGGGNQPQHF.

The rearrangement uses TRBV9 and TRBJ1-6, with a weak D call TRBD1 (5 bases). Trimming shortened V by 4 bases and J by 0 bases, and 14 bases separated the two germline ends. CDR1 and CDR2 from the germline V gene are SGDLS and YYNGEE. The CDR3 consists of 17 residues. CDR3 residues: CASSTGHGGSYNSPLHF. The CDR3 bases are TGTGCCAGCAGCACAGGACACGGCGGCTCCTATAATTCACCCCTCCACTTT.

The chain carries TRBV24-1 and TRBJ2-1; TRBD2 matches 7 bases. This CDR3 has 16 amino acids. The germline gives CDR1 KGHDR, CDR2 SFDVKD. The junction had 5 bases not matched to a gene; V was cut back by 4 bases and J by 0 bases. The CDR3, as DNA: TGTGCCACCAGTGAGAAAAAGCGGGGCTCCTACAATGAGCAGTTCTTC. Translated, it gives CATSEKKRGSYNEQFF.

V and J are TRBV2 and TRBJ2-7; possible D gene TRBD1, 6 bases. The V and J ends lost 5 bases and 1 base respectively, with 9 bases between them. Germline CDR1 SNHLY, CDR2 FYNNEI. The CDR3 loop spans 13 amino acids. As DNA, the CDR3 is TGTGCCAGCAGTACCGGACAGTCCTACGAGCAGTACTTC. It yields the protein CASSTGQSYEQYF.

Here the CDR3 reads CASSGQGAAGANVLTF. The CDR3 DNA sequence: TGTGCCAGCAGTGGACAGGGGGCGGCTGGGGCCAACGTCCTGACTTTC. The chain carries TRBV27 and TRBJ2-6; TRBD1 matches at 11 bases. The germline V gene encodes CDR1 MNHEY and CDR2 SMNVEV (reference sequence). V lost 5 bases, J lost 2 bases, and 2 bases stayed unmatched. The CDR3 runs to 16 residues. The entire variable domain, with the rest obtained from reference TRBV27 and TRBJ2-6, is as follows: EAQVTQNPRYLITVTGKKLTVTCSQNMNHEYMSWYRQDPGLGLRQIYYSMNVEVTDKGDVPEGYKVSRKEKRNFPLILESPSPNQTSLYFCASSGQGAAGANVLTFGAGSRLTVL.

V usage is TRBV19 and J usage is TRBJ1-2; D remains ambiguous. The CDR3 consists of 14 residues. Trimming removed 0 bases from V and 8 bases from J, with 13 bases in between. Per germline, CDR1 LNHDA and CDR2 SQIVND (reference sequence). CDR3 residues: CASSIDGGNKGYTF. In DNA form, the CDR3 reads TGTGCCAGTAGTATAGATGGAGGGAACAAAGGCTACACCTTC.

This clone was seen at least ten times. The chain is built from TRBV4-3 and TRBJ1-6; D uncertain. The ends were cut back, 0 bases at V and 3 bases at J, with 12 bases in the middle. The CDR3 spans 17 residues. Germline V gene sequence: CDR1 LGHNA, CDR2 YSLEER. The CDR3 spells CASSQDYSGSYNSPLHF. The CDR3 DNA reads TGCGCCAGCAGCCAAGATTACAGTGGCAGCTATAATTCACCCCTCCACTTT.